The rows below give T cell receptor beta chains drawn from one sample of a study of identical twins. TCRdb reprocessed the 5' RACE reads via MiXCR and lists one record per CDR3 protein. The data hold 450,000 to 600,000 distinct CDR3 sequences, with around 24% observed a single time. This same sample was also taken into another study, of yellow fever vaccine responses in identical twins.

Specimen: CD4+ T cells sorted from blood. The receptors stem from a woman aged 18-29 years in good health. The CDR3 runs from the conserved cysteine through the conserved F or W. Each record gives: J gene, V gene, clone size, D gene, CDR3 protein, CDR3 DNA. A D gene is named only where the DNA matches it firmly. Expanded clones are given a class, and other clones once, few, many or no size at all.

>TRBJ2-5|TRBV28|-|-
CASIEDPGETQYF
TGTGCCAGCATCGAGGACCCGGGAGAGACCCAGTACTTC
>TRBJ2-1|TRBV20-1|-|-
CSASPVGGLGDEQFF
TGCAGTGCTAGCCCCGTCGGGGGTTTGGGGGATGAGCAGTTCTTC
>TRBJ2-1|TRBV11-2|-|TRBD1
CASSHHRGQDEQFF
TGTGCCAGCAGTCACCACAGGGGGCAGGATGAGCAGTTCTTC
>TRBJ2-5|TRBV3-1|-|TRBD2
CASSRLGLAGTNQYF
TGTGCCAGCAGCCGGCTAGGACTAGCGGGGACGAACCAGTACTTC
>TRBJ2-3|TRBV7-7|-|TRBD1
CASSTGTDRTDTQYF
TGTGCCAGCAGCACCGGGACAGATCGCACAGATACGCAGTATTTT
>TRBJ2-7|TRBV11-2|-|-
CASSLVVRAPGRPYEQYF
TGTGCCAGCAGCTTAGTCGTCAGGGCTCCGGGACGTCCCTACGAGCAGTACTTC
>TRBJ2-3|TRBV10-3|many|-
CAISGEVTTDTQYF
TGTGCCATCAGTGGGGAGGTTACCACAGATACGCAGTATTTT
>TRBJ1-1|TRBV7-2|few|-
CASSLSRTPTEAFF
TGTGCCAGCAGCTTATCCAGGACACCCACTGAAGCTTTCTTT
>TRBJ1-4|TRBV3-2|many|-
CAMRLGGQGQYNEKLFF
TGTGCCATGCGCCTTGGAGGACAGGGACAATATAATGAAAAACTGTTTTTT
>TRBJ1-1|TRBV5-1|-|-
CASSSFRQNTEAFF
TGCGCCAGCAGCTCTTTTCGTCAGAACACTGAAGCTTTCTTT
>TRBJ1-1|TRBV20-1|few|-
CSANGVTEAFF
TGCAGTGCCAACGGTGTAACTGAAGCTTTCTTT
>TRBJ2-1|TRBV5-1|few|-
CASSFDRNEQFF
TGCGCCAGCAGCTTCGACCGCAATGAGCAGTTCTTC
>TRBJ2-5|TRBV28|few|TRBD2
CASSLWASGRRGGQETQYF
TGTGCCAGCAGTTTATGGGCTAGCGGGAGGAGAGGGGGGCAAGAGACCCAGTACTTC
>TRBJ2-2|TRBV2|few|-
CASSEGRGANTGELFF
TGTGCCAGCAGTGAAGGTCGCGGAGCGAACACCGGGGAGCTGTTTTTT
>TRBJ2-4|TRBV28|-|-
CASSGMRGSQVQYF
TGTGCCAGCAGTGGAATGCGCGGCAGTCAAGTTCAGTACTTC
>TRBJ2-3|TRBV11-3|-|-
CASSLDGGGKSTDTQYF
TGTGCCAGCAGCTTAGATGGCGGGGGCAAAAGCACAGATACGCAGTATTTT
>TRBJ1-5|TRBV12-3/TRBV12-4|-|TRBD1
CASTRDSLNQPQHF
TGTGCCAGCACCAGGGACAGCCTCAATCAGCCCCAGCATTTT
>TRBJ2-7|TRBV7-2|-|-
CASSSNSRTYEQYF
TGTGCCAGCAGCTCGAACAGTAGAACCTACGAGCAGTACTTC
>TRBJ2-1|TRBV7-2|-|-
CASQQRGVFHNEQFF
TGTGCCAGCCAGCAAAGGGGGGTTTTCCACAATGAGCAGTTCTTC
>TRBJ2-7|TRBV5-1|few|TRBD2
CASSSGLAGVSINEQYF
TGCGCCAGCAGCTCAGGACTAGCGGGAGTTTCAATTAACGAGCAGTACTTC
>TRBJ2-4|TRBV20-1|-|TRBD2
CSARVSGKHIQYF
TGCAGTGCTAGAGTTAGCGGGAAACACATTCAGTACTTC
>TRBJ2-2|TRBV5-5|-|-
CASRASAGNTGELFF
TGTGCCAGCAGAGCCAGTGCCGGAAACACCGGGGAGCTGTTTTTT
>TRBJ2-7|TRBV3-1|-|-
CASSQASGITSSEQYF
TGTGCCAGCAGCCAGGCCTCCGGGATCACATCGTCTGAGCAGTACTTC
>TRBJ2-2|TRBV12-3/TRBV12-4|once|-
CASSFNGDLNTGELFF
TGTGCCAGCAGTTTTAATGGGGACTTGAACACCGGGGAGCTGTTTTTT
>TRBJ2-5|TRBV11-2|-|-
CASSTRGGQETQYF
TGTGCCAGCAGCACCAGGGGAGGCCAAGAGACCCAGTACTTC
>TRBJ2-1|TRBV28|few|-
CASSWGVAGQFF
TGTGCCAGCAGTTGGGGGGTAGCTGGGCAGTTCTTC
>TRBJ2-5|TRBV7-9|-|-
CASSLLPGEETQYF
TGTGCCAGCAGCTTATTACCGGGAGAAGAGACCCAGTACTTC
>TRBJ2-5|TRBV7-8|-|-
CASSANRGAETQYF
TGTGCCAGCAGCGCCAACCGGGGGGCGGAGACCCAGTACTTC
>TRBJ2-7|TRBV3-1|-|-
CASSQAQEQYF
TGTGCCAGCAGCCAAGCGCAGGAGCAGTACTTC
>TRBJ2-2|TRBV7-8|few|-
CASSLASPRGELFF
TGTGCCAGCAGCTTAGCTTCTCCCAGGGGGGAGCTGTTTTTT
>TRBJ2-3|TRBV20-1|-|-
CSASRVGTDTQYF
TGCAGTGCTAGTCGAGTCGGCACAGATACGCAGTATTTT
>TRBJ2-7|TRBV6-6|once|-
CASSRGWGEEQYF
TGTGCCAGCAGCCGGGGGTGGGGAGAAGAGCAGTACTTC
>TRBJ1-1|TRBV12-3/TRBV12-4|-|TRBD1
CASRRQGTLNTEAFF
TGTGCCAGCAGACGACAGGGGACATTGAACACTGAAGCTTTCTTT
>TRBJ2-1|TRBV20-1|-|-
CSARKPAFNEQFF
TGCAGTGCTAGGAAACCGGCCTTCAATGAGCAGTTCTTC
>TRBJ2-6|TRBV7-3|-|-
CASHNAGNSGANVLTF
TGTGCCAGCCATAATGCGGGAAACTCTGGGGCCAACGTCCTGACTTTC
>TRBJ1-5|TRBV28|few|TRBD1
CASSFSSTGNQPQHF
TGTGCCAGCAGTTTTTCATCGACAGGGAATCAGCCCCAGCATTTT
>TRBJ2-2|TRBV3-1|few|-
CASSQDIWGAGELFF
TGTGCCAGCAGCCAAGACATATGGGGCGCCGGGGAGCTGTTTTTT
>TRBJ1-5|TRBV12-3/TRBV12-4|-|-
CASSLAQRNQPQHF
TGTGCCAGCAGTTTAGCGCAGAGGAATCAGCCCCAGCATTTT
>TRBJ2-2|TRBV24-1|-|-
CATSEWSYPPPNTGELFF
TGTGCCACCAGTGAGTGGTCATATCCCCCCCCGAACACCGGGGAGCTGTTTTTT
>TRBJ2-3|TRBV3-1|once|-
CASSLPRGTATDTQYF
TGTGCCAGCAGCCTCCCCCGGGGGACAGCCACAGATACGCAGTATTTT
>TRBJ1-6|TRBV12-3/TRBV12-4|-|-
CASSYLASYNSPLHF
TGTGCCAGCAGTTATCTAGCGAGCTATAATTCACCCCTCCACTTT
>TRBJ2-1|TRBV19|few|TRBD2
CASSKSLGTSGRVSYNEQFF
TGTGCCAGTAGTAAAAGTTTAGGGACTAGCGGGAGGGTCTCCTACAATGAGCAGTTCTTC
>TRBJ2-5|TRBV6-2/TRBV6-3|-|TRBD2
CASSYGGLAGETQYF
TGTGCCAGCAGTTACGGGGGACTAGCGGGAGAGACCCAGTACTTC
>TRBJ2-3|TRBV12-3/TRBV12-4|few|TRBD2
CASRPTSRDTQYF
TGTGCCAGCAGACCGACTAGCAGGGATACGCAGTATTTT
>TRBJ2-3|TRBV12-3/TRBV12-4|few|-
CASSSREFHTDTQYF
TGTGCCAGCAGTTCCAGGGAGTTTCACACAGATACGCAGTATTTT
>TRBJ2-1|TRBV2|few|TRBD2
CASRGTSAENEQFF
TGTGCCAGCAGGGGTACTAGCGCAGAAAATGAGCAGTTCTTC
>TRBJ2-1|TRBV5-1|-|TRBD2
CASSFERGGSNEQFF
TGCGCCAGCAGCTTCGAGCGGGGGGGGTCCAATGAGCAGTTCTTC
>TRBJ2-6|TRBV6-2/TRBV6-3|few|-
CASSYWGSGANVLTF
TGTGCCAGCAGTTACTGGGGATCTGGGGCCAACGTCCTGACTTTC
>TRBJ2-1|TRBV14|many|TRBD2
CASSVGLSSSYNEQFF
TGTGCCAGCAGCGTGGGACTATCGAGCTCCTACAATGAGCAGTTCTTC
>TRBJ1-5|TRBV24-1|-|TRBD1
CATSDRGQGSNQPQHF
TGTGCCACCAGTGATAGGGGACAGGGGAGCAATCAGCCCCAGCATTTT
>TRBJ2-6|TRBV28|-|TRBD1
CASSPIRTGGFSSGANVLTF
TGTGCCAGCAGTCCGATCCGGACAGGGGGATTCAGCTCTGGGGCCAACGTCCTGACTTTC
>TRBJ2-1|TRBV3-1|-|TRBD2
CASSGGWREYNEQFF
TGTGCCAGCAGCGGAGGCTGGCGGGAGTACAATGAGCAGTTCTTC
>TRBJ2-1|TRBV5-1|-|TRBD2
CASSFGVAGVGNEQFF
TGCGCCAGCAGCTTCGGGGTAGCGGGAGTAGGGAATGAGCAGTTCTTC
>TRBJ2-1|TRBV7-3|-|-
CASSLIPNNEQFF
TGTGCCAGCAGTTTGATCCCAAACAATGAGCAGTTCTTC